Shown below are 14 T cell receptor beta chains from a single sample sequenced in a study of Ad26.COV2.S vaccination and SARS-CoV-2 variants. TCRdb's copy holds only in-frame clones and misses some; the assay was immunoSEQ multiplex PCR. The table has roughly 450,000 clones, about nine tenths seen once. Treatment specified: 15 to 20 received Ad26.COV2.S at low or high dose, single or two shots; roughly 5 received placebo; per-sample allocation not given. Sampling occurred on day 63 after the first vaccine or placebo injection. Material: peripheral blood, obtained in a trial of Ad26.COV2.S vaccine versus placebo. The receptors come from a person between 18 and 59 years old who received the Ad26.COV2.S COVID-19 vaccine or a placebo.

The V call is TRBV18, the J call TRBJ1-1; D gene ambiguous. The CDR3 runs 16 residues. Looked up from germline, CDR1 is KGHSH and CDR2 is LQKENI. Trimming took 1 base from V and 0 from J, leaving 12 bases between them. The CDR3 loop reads CASSPRSADMNTEAFF. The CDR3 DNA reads TGTGCCAGCTCACCACGTTCGGCAGACATGAACACTGAAGCTTTCTTT. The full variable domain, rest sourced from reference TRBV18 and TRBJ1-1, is NAGVMQNPRHLVRRRGQEARLRCSPMKGHSHVYWYRQLPEEGLKFMVYLQKENIIDESGMPKERFSAEFPKEGPSILRIQQVVRGDSAAYFCASSPRSADMNTEAFFGQGTRLTVV.

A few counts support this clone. The CDR3 protein is CASSLDRVDHEKLFF. The CDR3 coding sequence is TGCGCCAGCAGCTTGGACAGGGTCGATCATGAAAAACTGTTTTTT. The chain links TRBV5-1 to TRBJ1-4; D perhaps matches TRBD1 (6 bases). There are 15 residues in the CDR3. Trimming left V 0 bases short and J 6 bases short, with 12 bases between. Germline CDR1 SGHRS, CDR2 YFSETQ.

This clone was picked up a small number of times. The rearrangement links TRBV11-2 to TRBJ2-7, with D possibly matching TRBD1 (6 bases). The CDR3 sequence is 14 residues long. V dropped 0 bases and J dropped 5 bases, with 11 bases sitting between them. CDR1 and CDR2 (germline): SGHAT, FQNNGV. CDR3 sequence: CASSLEIQGHEQYF. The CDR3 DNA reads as TGTGCCAGCAGCTTAGAGATACAGGGCCACGAGCAGTACTTC.

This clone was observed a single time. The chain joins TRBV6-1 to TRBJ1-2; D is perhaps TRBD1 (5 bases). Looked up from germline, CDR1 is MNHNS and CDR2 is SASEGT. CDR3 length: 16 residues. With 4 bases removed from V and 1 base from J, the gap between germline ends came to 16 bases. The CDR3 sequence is CASSVGDPRINYGYTF. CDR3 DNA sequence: TGTGCCAGCAGTGTCGGGGACCCGCGTATTAACTATGGCTACACCTTC.

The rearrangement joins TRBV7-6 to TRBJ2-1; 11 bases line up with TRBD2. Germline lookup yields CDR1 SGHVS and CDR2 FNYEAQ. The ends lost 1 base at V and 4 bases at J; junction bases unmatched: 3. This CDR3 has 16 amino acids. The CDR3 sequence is CASSLGTSGPYNEQFF. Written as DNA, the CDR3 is TGTGCCAGCAGCTTAGGGACTAGCGGGCCTTACAATGAGCAGTTCTTC.

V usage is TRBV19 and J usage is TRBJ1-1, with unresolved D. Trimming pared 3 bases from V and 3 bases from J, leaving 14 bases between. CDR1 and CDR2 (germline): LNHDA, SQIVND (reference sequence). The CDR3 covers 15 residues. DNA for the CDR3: TGTGCCAGTAGTATGTCTAATGGGATTTACACTGAAGCTTTCTTT. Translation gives CASSMSNGIYTEAFF.

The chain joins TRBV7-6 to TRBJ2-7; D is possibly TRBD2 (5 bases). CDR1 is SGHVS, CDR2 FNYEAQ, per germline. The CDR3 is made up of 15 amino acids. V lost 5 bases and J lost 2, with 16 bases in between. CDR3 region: CASSPGGLGTYEQYF. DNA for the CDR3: TGTGCCAGCAGCCCAGGTGGACTGGGGACCTACGAGCAGTACTTC.

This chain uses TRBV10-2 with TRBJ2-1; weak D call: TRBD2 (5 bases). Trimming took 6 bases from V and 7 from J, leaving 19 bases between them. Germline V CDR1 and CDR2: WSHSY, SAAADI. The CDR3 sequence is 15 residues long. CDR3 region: CASRLGMGSANEQFF. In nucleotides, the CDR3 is TGCGCCAGCAGACTCGGTATGGGGAGTGCGAATGAGCAGTTCTTC.

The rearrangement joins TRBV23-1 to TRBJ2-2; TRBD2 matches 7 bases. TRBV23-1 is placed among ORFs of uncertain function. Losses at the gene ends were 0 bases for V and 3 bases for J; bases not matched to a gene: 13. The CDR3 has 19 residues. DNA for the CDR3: TGCGCCAGCAGTCAATCTCCTCGGGACCTCCGGGGGGACACCGGGGAGCTGTTTTTT. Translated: CASSQSPRDLRGDTGELFF.

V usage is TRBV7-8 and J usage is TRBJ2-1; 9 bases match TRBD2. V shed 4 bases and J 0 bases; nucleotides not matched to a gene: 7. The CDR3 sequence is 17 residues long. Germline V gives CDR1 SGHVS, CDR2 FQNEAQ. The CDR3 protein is CASSSNLAGFSYNEQFF. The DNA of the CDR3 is TGTGCCAGCAGCTCCAATCTAGCGGGATTCTCCTACAATGAGCAGTTCTTC.

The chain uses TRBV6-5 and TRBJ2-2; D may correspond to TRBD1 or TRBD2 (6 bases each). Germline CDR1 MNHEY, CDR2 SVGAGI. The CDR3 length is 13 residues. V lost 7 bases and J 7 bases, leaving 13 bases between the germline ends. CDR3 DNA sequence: TGTGCCAGCAACCGAAGGGGGGACGGGGAGCTGTTTTTT. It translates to CASNRRGDGELFF.

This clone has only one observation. CDR3 DNA sequence: TGTGCCAGCAGTCAAAGGACAACCAACGAGCAGTACTTC. Translation: CASSQRTTNEQYF. The rearrangement links TRBV6-2 or TRBV6-3 to TRBJ2-7; a possible D gene is TRBD1 (5 bases). CDR1 is MNHEY and CDR2 is SVGEGT in the germline V gene. This CDR3 has 13 residues. Between the trimmed V and J ends, which lost 5 bases and 5 bases, there was a span of 13 bases.

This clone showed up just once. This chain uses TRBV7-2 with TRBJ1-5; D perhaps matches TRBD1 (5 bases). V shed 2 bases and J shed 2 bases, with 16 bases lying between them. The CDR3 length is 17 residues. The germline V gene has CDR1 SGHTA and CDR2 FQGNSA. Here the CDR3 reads CASSLFRGEGGNQPQHF. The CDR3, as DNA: TGTGCCAGCAGCTTATTTCGGGGGGAAGGGGGCAATCAGCCCCAGCATTTT. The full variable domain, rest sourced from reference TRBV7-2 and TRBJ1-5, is GAGVSQSPSNKVTEKGKDVELRCDPISGHTALYWYRQSLGQGLEFLIYFQGNSAPDKSGLPSDRFSAERTGGSVSTLTIQRTQQEDSAVYLCASSLFRGEGGNQPQHFGDGTRLSIL.

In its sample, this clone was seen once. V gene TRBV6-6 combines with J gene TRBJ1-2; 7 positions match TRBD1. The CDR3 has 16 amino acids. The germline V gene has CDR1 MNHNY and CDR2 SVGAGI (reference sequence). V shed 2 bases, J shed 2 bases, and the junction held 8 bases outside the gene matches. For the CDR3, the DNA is TGTGCCAGCAGTTACCCCGCAAAACAGGGGAACTATGGCTACACCTTC. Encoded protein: CASSYPAKQGNYGYTF.